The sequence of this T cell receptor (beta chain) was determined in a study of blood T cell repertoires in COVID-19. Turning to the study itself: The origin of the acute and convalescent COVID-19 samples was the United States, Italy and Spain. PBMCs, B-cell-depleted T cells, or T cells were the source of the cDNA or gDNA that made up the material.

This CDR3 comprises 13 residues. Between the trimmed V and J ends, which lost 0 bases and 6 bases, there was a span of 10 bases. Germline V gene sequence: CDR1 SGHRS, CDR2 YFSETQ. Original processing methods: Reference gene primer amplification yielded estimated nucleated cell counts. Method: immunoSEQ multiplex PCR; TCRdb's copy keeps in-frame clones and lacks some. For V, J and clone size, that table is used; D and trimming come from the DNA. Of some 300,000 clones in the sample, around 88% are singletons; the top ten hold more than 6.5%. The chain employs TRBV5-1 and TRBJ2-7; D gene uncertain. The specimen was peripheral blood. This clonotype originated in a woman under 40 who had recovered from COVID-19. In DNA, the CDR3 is TGCGCCAGCAGCTTGGGAGGCAGAAGCGAGCAGTACTTC. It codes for CASSLGGRSEQYF.